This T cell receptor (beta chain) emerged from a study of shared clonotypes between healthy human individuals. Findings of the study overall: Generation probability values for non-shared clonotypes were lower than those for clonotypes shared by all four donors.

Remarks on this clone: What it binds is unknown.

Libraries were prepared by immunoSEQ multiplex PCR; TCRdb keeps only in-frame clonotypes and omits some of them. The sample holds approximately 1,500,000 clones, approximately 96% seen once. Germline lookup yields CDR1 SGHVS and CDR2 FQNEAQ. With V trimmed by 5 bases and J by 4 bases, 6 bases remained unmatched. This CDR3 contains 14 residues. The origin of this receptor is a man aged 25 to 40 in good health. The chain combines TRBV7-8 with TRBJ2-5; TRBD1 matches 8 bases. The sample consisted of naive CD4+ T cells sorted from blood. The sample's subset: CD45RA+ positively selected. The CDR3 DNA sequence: TGTGCCAGCAGCCGTGACAGGGGTTCAGAGACCCAGTACTTC. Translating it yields CASSRDRGSETQYF.